The source of this T cell receptor beta chain is a study of blood T cell repertoires in COVID-19. About the study: Sites in the United States, Italy and Spain provided acute and convalescent COVID-19 samples. In each case, the material was cDNA or gDNA derived from T cells, B-cell-depleted T cells, or PBMCs.

Original data processing: Estimation of nucleated cell counts relied on the amplification of reference gene primers. The assay was immunoSEQ multiplex PCR, and TCRdb's table has in-frame clones only and misses some. V and J calls and clone size are those listed in that table; D and trimming were worked out from the DNA. The sample shows about 110,000 clones, 75% to 90% of them seen only once. V was clipped by 4 bases and J by 2 bases, with 14 bases between them. CDR3 length: 16 amino acids. CDR1 is MGHDK and CDR2 is SYGVNS in the germline V gene. The source is a woman aged 50 to 65 with acute or convalescent COVID-19. The chain joins TRBV25-1 to TRBJ2-2; D perhaps matches TRBD1 (6 bases). Sequencing used peripheral blood. The CDR3 loop reads CASSGGPGSNTGELFF. In nucleotides, the CDR3 is TGTGCCAGCAGTGGGGGGCCCGGGTCTAACACCGGGGAGCTGTTTTTT.